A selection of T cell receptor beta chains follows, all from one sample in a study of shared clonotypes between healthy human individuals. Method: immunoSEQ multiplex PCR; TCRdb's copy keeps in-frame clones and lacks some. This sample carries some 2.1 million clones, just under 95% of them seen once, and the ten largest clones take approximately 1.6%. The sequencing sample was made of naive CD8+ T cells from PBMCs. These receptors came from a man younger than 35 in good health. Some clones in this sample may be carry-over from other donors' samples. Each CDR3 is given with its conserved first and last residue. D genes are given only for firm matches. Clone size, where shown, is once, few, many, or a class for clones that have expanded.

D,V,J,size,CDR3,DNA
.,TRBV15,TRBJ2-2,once,CATSPSKGGGELFF,TGTGCCACCAGCCCCAGCAAGGGAGGCGGGGAGCTGTTTTTT
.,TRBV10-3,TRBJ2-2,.,CAIRPGPNTGELFF,TGTGCCATCAGGCCGGGACCCAACACCGGGGAGCTGTTTTTT
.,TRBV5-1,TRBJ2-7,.,CASSAPGHNAYEQYF,TGCGCCAGCAGCGCACCGGGACATAACGCCTACGAGCAGTACTTC
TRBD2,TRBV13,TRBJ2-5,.,CASSPGRGALQTQYF,TGTGCCAGCAGCCCCGGGAGGGGCGCTTTGCAGACCCAGTACTTC
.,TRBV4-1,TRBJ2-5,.,CASSHPDGPQETQYF,TGCGCCAGCAGCCACCCAGACGGACCCCAAGAGACCCAGTACTTC
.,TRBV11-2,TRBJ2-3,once,CASSLGRYRTDTQYF,TGTGCCAGCAGCTTAGGACGATACCGCACAGATACGCAGTATTTT
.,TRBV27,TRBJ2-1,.,CASSYSSSYNEQFF,TGTGCCAGCAGTTATTCGAGCTCCTACAATGAGCAGTTCTTC
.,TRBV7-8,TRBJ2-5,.,CASSHREKTQYF,TGTGCCAGCAGCCACAGGGAGAAAACCCAGTACTTC
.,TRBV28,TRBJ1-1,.,CASSYTSPGTEAFF,TGTGCCAGCAGTTACACGTCCCCGGGGACTGAAGCTTTCTTT
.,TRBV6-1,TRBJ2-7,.,CASSPPRARAYEQYF,TGTGCCAGCAGCCCCCCTCGAGCTAGGGCCTACGAGCAGTACTTC
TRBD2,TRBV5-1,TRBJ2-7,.,CASSSSGRGDLSYEQYF,TGCGCCAGCAGCTCGAGCGGGAGGGGCGACCTTTCCTACGAGCAGTACTTC
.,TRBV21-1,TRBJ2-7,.,CASSTMGQGNNYEQYF,TGTGCCAGCAGCACAATGGGGCAGGGAAACAACTACGAGCAGTACTTC
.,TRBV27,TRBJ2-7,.,CASSPTGQLYEQYF,TGTGCCAGCAGTCCGACTGGGCAGCTCTACGAGCAGTACTTC
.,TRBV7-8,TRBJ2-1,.,CASSLGISNEQFF,TGTGCCAGCAGCTTAGGGATTTCCAATGAGCAGTTCTTC
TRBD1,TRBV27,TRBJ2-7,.,CASSWGPGQGVYEQYF,TGTGCCAGCAGTTGGGGCCCGGGACAGGGGGTCTACGAGCAGTACTTC
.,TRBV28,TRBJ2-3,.,CASTEGGESDTQYF,TGTGCCAGCACGGAGGGGGGGGAGTCAGATACGCAGTATTTT
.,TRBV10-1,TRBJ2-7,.,CASSEGVSYEQYF,TGCGCCAGCAGTGAAGGGGTCTCCTACGAGCAGTACTTC
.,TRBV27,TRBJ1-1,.,CASRLLEMNTEAFF,TGTGCCAGCAGACTCTTAGAGATGAACACTGAAGCTTTCTTT
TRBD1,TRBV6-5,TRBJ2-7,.,CASSYSQGRVGYEQYF,TGTGCCAGCAGTTACTCACAGGGGAGAGTTGGGTACGAGCAGTACTTC
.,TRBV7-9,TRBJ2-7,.,CASSLERGEQYF,TGTGCCAGCAGCTTAGAGAGAGGCGAGCAGTACTTC
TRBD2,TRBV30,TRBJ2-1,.,CAWALGAGVGYEQFF,TGTGCCTGGGCCCTTGGAGCGGGAGTAGGCTATGAGCAGTTCTTC
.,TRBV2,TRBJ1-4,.,CASSERQNEKLFF,TGTGCCAGCAGTGAGCGGCAGAATGAAAAACTGTTTTTT